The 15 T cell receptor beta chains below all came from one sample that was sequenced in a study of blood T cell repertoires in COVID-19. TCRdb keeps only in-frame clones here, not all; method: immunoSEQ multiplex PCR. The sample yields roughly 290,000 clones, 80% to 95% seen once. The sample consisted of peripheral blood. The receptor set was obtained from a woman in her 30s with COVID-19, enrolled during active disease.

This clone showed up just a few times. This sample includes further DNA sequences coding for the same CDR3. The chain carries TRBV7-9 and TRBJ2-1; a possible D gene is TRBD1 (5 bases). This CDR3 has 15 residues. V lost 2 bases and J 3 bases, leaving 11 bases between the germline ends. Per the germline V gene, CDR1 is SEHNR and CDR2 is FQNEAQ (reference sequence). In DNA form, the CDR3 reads TGTGCCAGCAGCTTAAGGCAGGGAAGCTACAATGAGCAGTTCTTC. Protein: CASSLRQGSYNEQFF.

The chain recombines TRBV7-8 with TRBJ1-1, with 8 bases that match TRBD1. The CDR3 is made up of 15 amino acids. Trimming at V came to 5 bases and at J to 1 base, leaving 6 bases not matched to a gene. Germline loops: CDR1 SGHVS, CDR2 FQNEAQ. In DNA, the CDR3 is TGTGCCAGCAGCAAATATGACAGGGGGAACACTGAAGCTTTCTTT. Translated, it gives CASSKYDRGNTEAFF.

CDR3 nucleotide sequence: TGTGCCAGCAGCTTCCGGGGGAACACTGAAGCTTTCTTT. This translates into CASSFRGNTEAFF. The chain links TRBV5-6 to TRBJ1-1, with D uncertain. The V end was cut by 2 bases, the J end by 1 base, with 6 bases between. The CDR3 consists of 13 residues. The germline CDR1 and CDR2 sequences are SGHDT and YYEEEE.

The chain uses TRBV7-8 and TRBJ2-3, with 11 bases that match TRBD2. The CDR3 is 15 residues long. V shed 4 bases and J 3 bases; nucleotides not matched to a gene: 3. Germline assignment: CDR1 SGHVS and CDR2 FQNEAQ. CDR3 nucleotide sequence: TGTGCCAGCAGCTCGGGGACTAGCGGAACAGATACGCAGTATTTT. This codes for CASSSGTSGTDTQYF.

CDR3 DNA sequence: TGTGCCAGCAGCAAAGCATCTAGCGGGAACCCCTCCGGAGACGAGCAGTACTTC. Encoded protein: CASSKASSGNPSGDEQYF. This chain links TRBV21-1 with TRBJ2-7; TRBD2, as called in the table, went unchecked against the DNA. TRBV21-1 is a listed pseudogene. The CDR3 extends over 18 amino acids.

The CDR3 bases are TGTGCCAGCAGCGTAGGAGTGCAGACCCGAGGAGAGACCCAGTACTTC. It translates to CASSVGVQTRGETQYF. The J gene is TRBJ2-5, the V gene TRBV9; D ambiguous. Germline V CDR1 and CDR2: SGDLS, YYNGEE. The CDR3 consists of 16 residues. The V end was cut by 0 bases, the J end by 4 bases, with 16 bases between.

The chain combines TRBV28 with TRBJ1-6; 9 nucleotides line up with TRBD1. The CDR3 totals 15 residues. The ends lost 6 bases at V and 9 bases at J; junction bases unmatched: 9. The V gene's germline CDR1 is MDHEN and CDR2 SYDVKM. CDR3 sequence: CASRFRDRESSPLHF. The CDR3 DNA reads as TGTGCCAGCAGATTCCGGGACAGGGAATCTTCACCCCTCCACTTT.

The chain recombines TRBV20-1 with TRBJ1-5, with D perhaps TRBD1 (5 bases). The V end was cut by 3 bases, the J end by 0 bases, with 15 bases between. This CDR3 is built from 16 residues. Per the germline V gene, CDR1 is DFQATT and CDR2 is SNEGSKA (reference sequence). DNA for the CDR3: TGCAGTGCTAGTATGTTTTCAGGGCATAGCAATCAGCCCCAGCATTTT. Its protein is CSASMFSGHSNQPQHF.

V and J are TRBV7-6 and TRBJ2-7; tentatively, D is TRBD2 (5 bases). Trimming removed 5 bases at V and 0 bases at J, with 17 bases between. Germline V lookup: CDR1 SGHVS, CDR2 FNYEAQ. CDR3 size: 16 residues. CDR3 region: CASSPQRTSSSYEQYF. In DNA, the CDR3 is TGTGCCAGCAGCCCGCAACGGACTTCCAGCTCCTACGAGCAGTACTTC.

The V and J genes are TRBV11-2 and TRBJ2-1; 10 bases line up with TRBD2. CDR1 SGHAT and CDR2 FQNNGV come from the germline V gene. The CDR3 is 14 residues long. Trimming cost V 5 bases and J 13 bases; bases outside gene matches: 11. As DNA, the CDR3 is TGTGCCAGCAGCCGTGACGCGAGCGGGAGGGCTCAGTTCTTC. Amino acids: CASSRDASGRAQFF.

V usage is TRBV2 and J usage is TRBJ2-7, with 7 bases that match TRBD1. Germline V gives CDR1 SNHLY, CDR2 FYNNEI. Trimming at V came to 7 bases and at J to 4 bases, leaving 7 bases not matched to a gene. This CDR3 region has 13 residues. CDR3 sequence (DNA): TGTGCCAGCAAGGTAACAGGGGTTTACGAGCAGTACTTC. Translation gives CASKVTGVYEQYF.

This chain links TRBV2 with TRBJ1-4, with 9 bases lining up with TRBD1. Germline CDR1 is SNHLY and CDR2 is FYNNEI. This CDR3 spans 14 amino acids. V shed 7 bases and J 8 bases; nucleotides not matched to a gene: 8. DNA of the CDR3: TGTGCCAGCAATGCCGGGACAGGGAGAGAAAAACTGTTTTTT. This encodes CASNAGTGREKLFF.

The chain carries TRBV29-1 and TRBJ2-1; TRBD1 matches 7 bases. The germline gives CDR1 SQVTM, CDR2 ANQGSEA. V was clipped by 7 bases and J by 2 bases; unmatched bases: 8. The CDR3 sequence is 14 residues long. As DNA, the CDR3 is TGCAGCGCAGGACCGGGACAGCCCTACAATGAGCAGTTCTTC. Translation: CSAGPGQPYNEQFF.

This CDR3 reads CASSLGLAGTQYF. The CDR3 DNA sequence: TGTGCCAGCAGCTTGGGGCTGGCTGGTACGCAGTATTTT. This sequence joins TRBV7-8 and TRBJ2-3, with a tentative D call TRBD1 (5 bases). In germline, CDR1 is SGHVS, CDR2 FQNEAQ. The CDR3 loop spans 13 amino acids. The V end was cut by 3 bases, the J end by 8 bases, with 12 bases between.

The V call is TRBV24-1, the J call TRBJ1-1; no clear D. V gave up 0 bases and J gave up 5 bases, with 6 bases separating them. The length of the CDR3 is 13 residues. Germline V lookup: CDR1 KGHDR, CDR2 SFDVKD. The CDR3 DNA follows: TGTGCCACCAGTGATTTGGGGAGTACTGAAGCTTTCTTT. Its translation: CATSDLGSTEAFF.